The next 32 T cell receptor beta chains were all read from a single sample in a study of monozygotic twins with inflammatory bowel disease. TCRdb reprocessed the 5' RACE reads; each CDR3 protein has one entry and no DNA is given. The sample totals 330,000 or so distinct CDR3 sequences. The sequenced sample was blood. Every receptor here comes from a human donor with ulcerative colitis or Crohn's disease, or a healthy co-twin of an affected twin (not recorded which).

The gene calls are TRBV5-1 and TRBJ2-1. CDR3 length equals 15 residues. Germline-derived CDR1 and CDR2 are SGHRS and YFSETQ. The CDR3 reads CASSLVGTRENEQFF.

The rearrangement links TRBV7-8 to TRBJ2-5; the D call from TCRdb, TRBD1, cannot be confirmed without DNA. This CDR3 region has 15 residues. CDR1 and CDR2 (germline): SGHVS, FQNEAQ. The chain's CDR3 is CASSLDPGQSRTQYF.

CDR3 in amino acids: CASSSSGARQETQYF. V is TRBV5-1 and J is TRBJ2-5; as DNA is missing, the TRBD2 call by TCRdb cannot be tested. The CDR3 sequence is 15 residues long. Germline-derived CDR1 and CDR2 are SGHRS and YFSETQ. Together with reference TRBV5-1 and TRBJ2-5, the CDR3 gives the full variable domain: KAGVTQTPRYLIKTRGQQVTLSCSPISGHRSVSWYQQTPGQGLQFLFEYFSETQRNKGNFPGRFSGRQFSNSRSEMNVSTLELGDSALYLCASSSSGARQETQYFGPGTRLLVL.

The chain uses TRBV2 and TRBJ2-2; the D gene TCRdb calls, TRBD2, cannot be checked with no DNA. The CDR3 length is 16 residues. From germline, CDR1 is SNHLY and CDR2 FYNNEI. CDR3: CASSPSGTAITGELFF.

CDR3: CASSLLGQSSEKLFF. V gene TRBV27 combines with J gene TRBJ1-4. In germline, CDR1 is MNHEY, CDR2 SMNVEV (reference sequence). This CDR3 has 15 residues. Based on the CDR3 plus reference TRBV27 and TRBJ1-4, the full variable domain is EAQVTQNPRYLITVTGKKLTVTCSQNMNHEYMSWYRQDPGLGLRQIYYSMNVEVTDKGDVPEGYKVSRKEKRNFPLILESPSPNQTSLYFCASSLLGQSSEKLFFGSGTQLSVL.

J is TRBJ2-2 and V is TRBV19; the TRBD2 assignment by TCRdb is unverifiable without DNA. CDR3 length: 15 amino acids. Germline CDR1 LNHDA, CDR2 SQIVND (reference sequence). This CDR3 is CASGASGANTGELFF.

This chain joins TRBV5-1 and TRBJ2-7; as DNA is missing, the TRBD1 call by TCRdb cannot be tested. This CDR3 has 16 residues. Germline CDR1 is SGHRS and CDR2 is YFSETQ. Here the CDR3 reads CASSLEPGQGANEQYF.

The gene calls are TRBV6-2 or TRBV6-3 and TRBJ2-1; TCRdb's D call, TRBD2, is unchecked because there is no DNA. The CDR3 covers 12 residues. Germline V gives CDR1 MNHEY, CDR2 SVGEGT. The CDR3: CASRGREHEQFF.

V gene TRBV4-1 combines with J gene TRBJ2-7; as DNA is missing, the TRBD1 call by TCRdb cannot be tested. From germline, CDR1 is MGHRA and CDR2 YSYEKL. The CDR3 is 16 residues long. The chain's CDR3 is CASSQGPGGSITEQYF.

The chain joins TRBV5-1 to TRBJ2-7; TCRdb proposes TRBD2, but this gene call is untestable without DNA. This CDR3 has 14 amino acids. Per germline, CDR1 SGHRS and CDR2 YFSETQ. CDR3 residues: CASSLGGPQDEQYF.

V gene TRBV12-3 or TRBV12-4 combines with J gene TRBJ2-3; with no DNA, the TCRdb D assignment of TRBD2 cannot be verified. The CDR3 length is 18 residues. The CDR3: CASSGTSGRLLSTDTQYF.

The CDR3 loop is CASSAGLAQNIQETQYF. The V and J genes are TRBV5-1 and TRBJ2-5; TCRdb returns TRBD2, unconfirmable since there is no DNA. The CDR3 is 17 residues long. Germline CDR1 reads SGHRS; CDR2 reads YFSETQ. The variable domain in full, with the rest retrieved from reference TRBV5-1 and TRBJ2-5, is KAGVTQTPRYLIKTRGQQVTLSCSPISGHRSVSWYQQTPGQGLQFLFEYFSETQRNKGNFPGRFSGRQFSNSRSEMNVSTLELGDSALYLCASSAGLAQNIQETQYFGPGTRLLVL.

The chain employs TRBV7-2 and TRBJ2-1; TCRdb selects TRBD1, and the lack of DNA leaves this call unchecked. This CDR3 is built from 16 residues. Germline V gives CDR1 SGHTA, CDR2 FQGNSA. CDR3 sequence: CASSLRQSNAYNEQFF.

This rearrangement joins TRBV7-6 to TRBJ1-5; TCRdb's D call, TRBD1, is unchecked because there is no DNA. This CDR3 region has 17 residues. Germline CDR1 is SGHVS and CDR2 is FNYEAQ. This chain's CDR3 is CASSLDAGTGVGQPQHF.

CDR3 amino acids: CSARQGTGELFF. J is TRBJ2-2 and V is TRBV20-1; no DNA is available, so the TRBD1 call from TCRdb remains unchecked. CDR1 is DFQATT and CDR2 is SNEGSKA in the germline V gene (reference sequence). The CDR3 runs to 12 residues.

The chain uses TRBV11-2 and TRBJ2-1; lacking DNA, the TRBD1 call made by TCRdb goes unchecked. From germline, CDR1 is SGHAT and CDR2 FQNNGV. The CDR3 is 15 amino acids. The CDR3 loop is CASSFQGVDYNEQFF.

The chain's CDR3 is CASSQEHTGELFF. The V gene is TRBV3-1, the J gene TRBJ2-2. The CDR3 totals 13 residues. Germline V lookup: CDR1 LGHDT, CDR2 YNNKEL (reference sequence).

The chain has TRBV7-9 and TRBJ1-2. CDR1 is SEHNR, CDR2 FQNEAQ, per germline (reference sequence). The length of the CDR3 is 12 residues. The CDR3 here is CASSASGYGYTF. The entire variable domain, with the rest obtained from reference TRBV7-9 and TRBJ1-2, is as follows: DTGVSQNPRHKITKRGQNVTFRCDPISEHNRLYWYRQTLGQGPEFLTYFQNEAQLEKSRLLSDRFSAERPKGSFSTLEIQRTEQGDSAMYLCASSASGYGYTFGSGTRLTVV.

This chain links TRBV19 with TRBJ1-1; absent DNA, TCRdb's TRBD1 call cannot be checked. The CDR3 loop spans 16 amino acids. Germline V CDR1 and CDR2: LNHDA, SQIVND (reference sequence). The CDR3 sequence: CASSARDRYLNTEAFF.

The chain uses TRBV5-1 and TRBJ2-1. Germline CDR1 is SGHRS and CDR2 is YFSETQ. The CDR3 contains 13 residues. The CDR3 loop is CASSSFRVNEQFF.

This chain uses TRBV7-9 with TRBJ1-2. This CDR3 region has 15 residues. Germline-derived CDR1 and CDR2 are SEHNR and FQNEAQ (reference sequence). CDR3 amino acids: CASSLTTGIVYGYTF.

The chain recombines TRBV9 with TRBJ2-3. Germline CDR1 SGDLS, CDR2 YYNGEE. The CDR3 is 16 residues long. CDR3: CASSVSPREFTDTQYF.

The rearrangement uses TRBV28 and TRBJ2-7; TCRdb reports TRBD1, a call that lacks DNA to check it against. The CDR3 sequence is 14 residues long. The V gene's germline CDR1 is MDHEN and CDR2 SYDVKM. CDR3 protein: CASSPLGGRNEQYF.

This chain uses TRBV27 with TRBJ1-2. Germline CDR1 and CDR2: MNHEY and SMNVEV (reference sequence). The CDR3 has 15 residues. CDR3 residues: CASSPNVEVLRGYTF.

The rearrangement joins TRBV7-2 to TRBJ1-6. The germline V gene encodes CDR1 SGHTA and CDR2 FQGNSA. This CDR3 is 16 amino acids long. CDR3: CASSLVAGPYNSPLHF.

The V and J genes are TRBV5-1 and TRBJ1-2; lacking DNA, the TRBD1 call made by TCRdb goes unchecked. From germline, CDR1 is SGHRS and CDR2 YFSETQ. This CDR3 spans 14 amino acids. The CDR3 loop reads CASRDRADDYGYTF. Combining the CDR3 with reference TRBV5-1 and TRBJ1-2 gives the whole variable domain KAGVTQTPRYLIKTRGQQVTLSCSPISGHRSVSWYQQTPGQGLQFLFEYFSETQRNKGNFPGRFSGRQFSNSRSEMNVSTLELGDSALYLCASRDRADDYGYTFGSGTRLTVV.

The chain uses TRBV28 and TRBJ1-3; the D call of TRBD1 rests on TCRdb alone, since no DNA is present to check it. The CDR3 runs 16 residues. Germline V gene sequence: CDR1 MDHEN, CDR2 SYDVKM. The CDR3 is CASSLGYRATGNTIYF. Complete variable domain (other parts from reference TRBV28 and TRBJ1-3): DVKVTQSSRYLVKRTGEKVFLECVQDMDHENMFWYRQDPGLGLRLIYFSYDVKMKEKGDIPEGYSVSREKKERFSLILESASTNQTSMYLCASSLGYRATGNTIYFGEGSWLTVV.

This chain connects TRBV12-3 or TRBV12-4 to TRBJ2-2. CDR3 size: 12 residues. The CDR3 protein is CASSKHTGELFF.

The chain links TRBV12-3 or TRBV12-4 to TRBJ2-1; TCRdb's D call, TRBD2, is unchecked because there is no DNA. The CDR3 extends over 14 amino acids. The CDR3 protein is CASRPEPLGNEQFF.

The gene calls are TRBV4-1 and TRBJ2-3. Germline values: CDR1 MGHRA, CDR2 YSYEKL. This CDR3 has 16 residues. CDR3 loop: CASSQDRLAGTDTQYF.

CDR3: CASSAWVDKSYEQYF. This chain links TRBV7-9 with TRBJ2-7; TCRdb's D call, TRBD1, is unchecked because there is no DNA. The V gene's germline CDR1 is SEHNR and CDR2 FQNEAQ (reference sequence). The CDR3 runs to 15 residues.

The V and J genes are TRBV5-1 and TRBJ2-1; TCRdb designates TRBD2, a call that cannot be tested without DNA. Germline CDR1 is SGHRS and CDR2 is YFSETQ. CDR3 length: 15 residues. The CDR3 here is CASSPGLASYNEQFF.